These 19 T cell receptor beta chains were sequenced from one sample in a study of blood T cell repertoires in COVID-19. The protocol was immunoSEQ multiplex PCR, while the TCRdb copy is restricted to in-frame clones and leaves out a portion. Among about 350,000 clones listed, about 90% were seen once. The sequenced sample consisted of PBMCs or T cells enriched from blood (not recorded which). These receptors all stem from a woman in her 30s who had recovered from COVID-19.

The chain combines TRBV29-1 with TRBJ1-2; the D gene is possibly TRBD1 (6 bases). The germline CDR1 and CDR2 sequences are SQVTM and ANQGSEA. This CDR3 is built from 14 residues. V shed 0 bases and J shed 4 bases, with 12 bases lying between them. The chain's CDR3 is CSVEEPGHIYGYTF. The CDR3 region has the DNA TGCAGCGTTGAAGAACCGGGACATATCTATGGCTACACCTTC. The full variable domain, with the rest looked up from reference TRBV29-1 and TRBJ1-2, is SAVISQKPSRDICQRGTSLTIQCQVDSQVTMMFWYRQQPGQSLTLIATANQGSEATYESGFVIDKFPISRPNLTFSTLTVSNMSPEDSSIYLCSVEEPGHIYGYTFGSGTRLTVV.

The chain combines TRBV5-1 with TRBJ1-3; 7 bases fit TRBD1. Germline assignment: CDR1 SGHRS and CDR2 YFSETQ. Germline trimming cut 0 bases from V and 0 bases from J; bases unmatched to any gene: 6. The CDR3 contains 17 residues. The CDR3 loop reads CASSLVGDSSSGNTIYF. In DNA, the CDR3 is TGCGCCAGCAGCTTGGTAGGGGACAGTAGCTCTGGAAACACCATATATTTT.

The J gene is TRBJ1-1, the V gene TRBV20-1, with TRBD1 as a possible D gene (5 bases). The CDR3 sequence is 12 residues long. Per the germline V gene, CDR1 is DFQATT and CDR2 is SNEGSKA (reference sequence). The V gene lost 3 bases and the J gene lost 4 bases, with 9 bases spanning the gap. In DNA form, the CDR3 reads TGCAGTGCTAGTCGGGGGTTCACTGAAGCTTTCTTT. This encodes CSASRGFTEAFF.

V usage is TRBV25-1 and J usage is TRBJ2-1; 7 bases agree with TRBD2. V was pared by 4 bases and J by 1 base, with 7 bases of the junction left unmatched. Germline loops: CDR1 MGHDK, CDR2 SYGVNS. The CDR3 extends over 16 amino acids. The CDR3 sequence is CASSGPGGGSYNEQFF. The CDR3 DNA reads TGTGCCAGCAGTGGCCCGGGAGGCGGGTCCTACAATGAGCAGTTCTTC.

V gene TRBV28 combines with J gene TRBJ2-1; weak D call: TRBD1 (6 bases). The V end was cut by 6 bases, the J end by 3 bases, with 21 bases between. The CDR3 is made up of 17 amino acids. Germline CDR1 and CDR2: MDHEN and SYDVKM. The CDR3 here is CASSHPPVWGLYNEQFF. As DNA, the CDR3 is TGTGCCAGCAGCCACCCACCGGTTTGGGGGCTCTACAATGAGCAGTTCTTC.

The V call is TRBV12-3 or TRBV12-4, the J call TRBJ2-7; no clear D. This CDR3 has 11 residues. The V end lost 4 bases, the J end lost 3 bases, and 4 bases lay between the germline ends. Here the CDR3 reads CASSYSYEQYF. CDR3 nucleotide sequence: TGTGCCAGCAGTTACAGCTACGAGCAGTACTTC.

This chain joins TRBV24-1 and TRBJ1-2; possible D gene TRBD1, 6 bases. The V gene lost 7 bases and the J gene lost 7 bases, with 21 bases spanning the gap. This CDR3 contains 15 residues. The germline gives CDR1 KGHDR, CDR2 SFDVKD. CDR3 loop: CATRARGAPQGGYTF. Here the CDR3 DNA reads TGTGCCACCAGGGCCCGGGGGGCCCCGCAGGGTGGCTACACCTTC.

This rearrangement joins TRBV28 to TRBJ1-6; D is uncertain. The germline CDR1 and CDR2 sequences are MDHEN and SYDVKM. V shed 8 bases and J shed 0 bases, with 14 bases lying between them. This CDR3 contains 16 residues. Here the CDR3 DNA reads TGTGCCAGCTCCGACGGAGCTAGCTCCTATAATTCACCCCTCCACTTT. It is translated as CASSDGASSYNSPLHF.

The chain recombines TRBV7-8 with TRBJ2-5; 9 bases are a match to TRBD1. J was trimmed by 2 bases and V by 1 base; bases with no gene match: 5. The CDR3 runs to 16 residues. Germline values: CDR1 SGHVS, CDR2 FQNEAQ. For the CDR3, the DNA is TGTGCCAGCAGCTTAGTCACCGGGACAGGGCAAGAGACCCAGTACTTC. Protein product: CASSLVTGTGQETQYF.

V gene TRBV23-1 combines with J gene TRBJ2-7; 7 bases line up with TRBD1. TRBV23-1 is reported as an ORF; its role is uncertain. Trimming removed 0 bases from V and 6 bases from J; junction bases left unmatched: 17. This CDR3 comprises 18 residues. The CDR3: CASSQSVFQRKGAGEQYF. CDR3 nucleotide sequence: TGCGCCAGCAGTCAATCCGTGTTTCAGCGGAAGGGGGCCGGCGAGCAGTACTTC.

The V call is TRBV20-1, the J call TRBJ2-1, with 8 bases aligning to TRBD2. Trimming cost V 3 bases and J 7 bases; bases outside gene matches: 8. Germline values: CDR1 DFQATT, CDR2 SNEGSKA (reference sequence). There are 14 residues in the CDR3. Here the CDR3 DNA reads TGCAGTGCTAGTCCGGGGGGGGTCCGGAATGAGCAGTTCTTC. This codes for CSASPGGVRNEQFF.

This chain uses TRBV5-1 with TRBJ2-1, with 9 bases aligning to TRBD1. The V gene's germline CDR1 is SGHRS and CDR2 YFSETQ. V gave up 0 bases and J gave up 5 bases; unmatched junction bases: 3. This CDR3 comprises 15 residues. The CDR3 region is CASSLADRGHNEQFF. DNA for the CDR3: TGCGCCAGCAGCTTGGCGGACAGGGGACACAATGAGCAGTTCTTC.

Remarks on this clone: Other DNA variants within this sample encode the same CDR3. The rearrangement joins TRBV12-3 or TRBV12-4 to TRBJ2-3, with unresolved D. This CDR3 contains 11 residues. V was pared by 6 bases and J by 3 bases, with 4 bases between. This CDR3 is CASSRTDTQYF. DNA for the CDR3: TGTGCCAGCAGCCGGACAGATACGCAGTATTTT.

The chain carries TRBV6-5 and TRBJ1-2, with D possibly being TRBD1 (6 bases). V lost 6 bases to trimming and J lost 5 bases, with 13 bases between them. Germline CDR1 MNHEY, CDR2 SVGAGI. The length of the CDR3 is 13 residues. CDR3 amino acids: CASRGAGAYGYTF. The CDR3 coding sequence is TGTGCCAGCAGGGGCGCAGGGGCATATGGCTACACCTTC.

The chain uses TRBV6-5 and TRBJ1-2; the match to TRBD1 covers 8 bases. Losses at the gene ends were 4 bases for V and 8 bases for J; bases not matched to a gene: 6. Germline V CDR1 and CDR2: MNHEY, SVGAGI. The CDR3 runs to 13 residues. The CDR3 here is CASSSDRDRGYTF. The CDR3 DNA is TGTGCCAGCAGTTCAGACAGGGACAGGGGCTACACCTTC.

The V gene is TRBV5-6, the J gene TRBJ1-2, with D hard to call. The CDR3 runs to 14 residues. Trimming removed 0 bases at V and 7 bases at J, with 13 bases between. Germline assignment: CDR1 SGHDT and CDR2 YYEEEE. The CDR3 DNA follows: TGTGCCAGCAGCTTGGCACCTCGGGAGGGTGGCTACACCTTC. Translating it yields CASSLAPREGGYTF.

The rearrangement links TRBV12-3 or TRBV12-4 to TRBJ2-2; 8 bases align to TRBD1. The V gene end was trimmed by 6 bases and the J gene end by 6 bases; junction bases not matched to a gene: 3. The CDR3 loop spans 13 amino acids. CDR3 amino acids: CASRDRDAGELFF. The CDR3 DNA reads as TGTGCCAGCAGGGACAGGGATGCCGGGGAGCTGTTTTTT.

This clone came up once. J is TRBJ1-2 and V is TRBV4-1; D call uncertain. Germline V gene lookup returns CDR1 MGHRA and CDR2 YSYEKL. The CDR3 covers 15 residues. Trimming removed 3 bases from V and 6 bases from J, with 17 bases in between. CDR3 loop: CASSQPWAAGDGYTF. The CDR3 nucleotides read TGCGCCAGCAGCCAGCCGTGGGCAGCCGGGGATGGCTACACCTTC.

The V gene is TRBV5-4, the J gene TRBJ1-4, with TRBD1 identical over 10 bases. Trimming took 4 bases from V and 7 from J; bases not matched to a gene: 7. The CDR3 spans 15 residues. Germline loops: CDR1 SGHNT, CDR2 YYREEE (reference sequence). The CDR3 here is CASSQRQGAVEKLFF. The CDR3 DNA reads as TGTGCCAGCAGCCAAAGACAGGGGGCCGTTGAAAAACTGTTTTTT.